The present TCR beta chain was sequenced within a study of cytomegalovirus exposure and HLA in healthy donors. About the study: Counted in an early data release were approximately 80 million unique TCRs from HLA-typed donors.

In regard to this clone: The antigen is unknown. The same CDR3 also results from other DNA sequences found in this sample.

Study findings and constraints: In a later analysis, common viral pathogens appeared linked to several of the most significant clusters.

The CDR3 consists of 11 residues. Trimming pared 4 bases from V and 7 bases from J, leaving 9 bases between. CDR1 is SGHTS, CDR2 YDEGEE, per germline. The PCR used 60 Vbeta and 13 Jbeta primers. Clones were read by immunoSEQ multiplex PCR, and TCRdb kept only the in-frame ones, dropping some. Here the sample spans 190,000 or so clones, around 83% being singletons. The receptor's source is a woman aged 50 to 60 in good health and CMV-seropositive. The V call is TRBV5-8, the J call TRBJ2-7, with D unresolved. Input material: PBMCs. The CDR3 region is CASSPPGEQYF. CDR3 bases: TGTGCCAGCAGCCCCCCCGGGGAGCAGTACTTC. The full variable domain, with the rest looked up from reference TRBV5-8 and TRBJ2-7, is EAGVTQSPTHLIKTRGQQATLRCSPISGHTSVYWYQQALGLGLQFLLWYDEGEERNRGNFPPRFSGRQFPNYSSELNVNALELEDSALYLCASSPPGEQYFGPGTRLTVT.